The rows below give T cell receptor beta chains drawn from one sample of a study of prognosis after radiotherapy for stage I lung cancer. TCRdb reanalysed the multiplex PCR reads using MiXCR and keeps one entry per CDR3 protein. The top ten hold over 30% of the sample, which has about 15,000 distinct CDR3 sequences, 17% seen once. The sample was PBMCs, taken before or after stereotactic body radiation therapy (not recorded which). The source of these receptors is a donor older than 45 with non-small cell lung cancer. CDR3s include the opening cysteine and the closing phenylalanine or tryptophan. Fields, in order: J gene, D gene, clone size, V gene, CDR3 protein, CDR3 DNA. D genes are given only for firm matches. Clone size is given for some rows only: seen once, a few or many times, or a class if the clone is expanded.

>TRBJ1-5|.|.|TRBV6-1
CASNEGPWSNQPQHF
TGTGCCAGCAATGAGGGCCCCTGGAGCAATCAGCCCCAGCATTTT
>TRBJ1-3|.|many|TRBV19
CASSSWGSGNTIYF
TGTGCCAGTAGTTCGTGGGGGTCTGGAAACACCATATATTTT
>TRBJ2-1|.|many|TRBV4-1
CASSQPPIRRGRSEQFF
TGCGCCAGCAGCCAACCCCCGATCCGGCGGGGGCGAAGTGAGCAGTTCTTC
>TRBJ1-2|.|medium-sized|TRBV4-1
CASSQGPQLDYGYTF
TGCGCCAGCAGCCAAGGGCCACAGCTCGACTATGGCTACACCTTC
>TRBJ1-1|TRBD1|many|TRBV5-1
CASSRARQGADTEAFF
TGCGCCAGCAGCAGAGCAAGACAGGGGGCGGACACTGAAGCTTTCTTT
>TRBJ1-3|.|many|TRBV6-1
CASRREGAAGNTIYF
TGTGCCAGCAGGAGGGAAGGGGCGGCTGGAAACACCATATATTTT
>TRBJ1-5|.|many|TRBV20-1
CSARPGNQPQHF
TGCAGTGCCCGCCCCGGCAATCAGCCCCAGCATTTT
>TRBJ2-7|.|many|TRBV5-6
CASSLAQATYEQYF
TGTGCCAGCAGCTTGGCCCAAGCGACCTACGAGCAGTACTTC
>TRBJ1-5|TRBD1|many|TRBV5-1
CASSAGTGNSNQPQHF
TGCGCCAGCAGCGCTGGGACAGGGAATAGCAATCAGCCCCAGCATTTT
>TRBJ1-2|.|many|TRBV3-1
CASSSPLTF
TGTGCCAGCAGCTCCCCCCTTACCTTC
>TRBJ1-1|.|many|TRBV12-3/TRBV12-4
CASSARQAAEAFF
TGTGCCAGCAGTGCACGACAGGCCGCTGAAGCTTTCTTT
>TRBJ1-6|.|many|TRBV6-5
CASSYSRNSPLHF
TGTGCCAGCAGTTACAGCAGGAATTCACCCCTCCACTTT
>TRBJ2-1|.|many|TRBV6-2/TRBV6-3
CASSWVPNEQFF
TGTGCCAGCAGTTGGGTGCCGAATGAGCAGTTCTTC
>TRBJ2-2|.|many|TRBV7-9
CASSPLGQNTGELFF
TGTGCCAGCAGCCCCCTGGGACAAAACACCGGGGAGCTGTTTTTT
>TRBJ2-5|.|many|TRBV9
CASSEGHGRIKTQYF
TGTGCCAGCAGCGAGGGCCACGGGCGGATAAAGACCCAGTACTTC
>TRBJ2-3|.|many|TRBV28
CASSQIADTDTQYF
TGTGCCAGCAGCCAAATAGCGGACACAGATACGCAGTATTTT
>TRBJ2-2|TRBD2|many|TRBV4-2
CASSQEASGFGELFF
TGTGCCAGCAGCCAAGAGGCTAGCGGCTTCGGGGAGCTGTTTTTT
>TRBJ2-3|.|many|TRBV7-9
CTSSPYREGETDTQYF
TGTACCAGCAGCCCCTACAGGGAGGGAGAGACAGATACGCAGTATTTT
>TRBJ2-1|TRBD2|many|TRBV11-2
CASSVERGSYNEQFF
TGTGCCAGCAGCGTAGAGCGGGGGTCCTACAATGAGCAGTTCTTC
>TRBJ1-6|.|many|TRBV19
CASSMDQNFGSPLHF
TGTGCCAGTAGTATGGACCAGAATTTTGGGTCACCCCTCCACTTT